These 29 T cell receptor beta chains originate from one sample sequenced in a study of blood T cell repertoires in COVID-19. The assay was immunoSEQ multiplex PCR, and TCRdb's table has in-frame clones only and misses some. Of roughly 69,000 clones listed, approximately 78% are singletons. The sample taken for sequencing was PBMCs or T cells enriched from blood (not recorded which). The receptors here all came from a middle-aged woman with acute COVID-19.

The CDR3 loop is CASSLNRPPSEAFF. The CDR3 DNA reads as TGTGCCAGCAGCCTGAACAGGCCGCCTTCTGAAGCTTTCTTT. The rearrangement joins TRBV14 to TRBJ1-1; perhaps TRBD1 as D (5 bases). With 4 bases removed from V and 6 bases from J, the gap between germline ends came to 15 bases. The CDR3 has 14 amino acids. Germline CDR1 SGHDN, CDR2 FVKESK.

The V and J genes are TRBV19 and TRBJ2-3; 9 positions match TRBD1. With 6 bases clipped from V and 4 bases from J, the junction kept 11 bases outside the gene matches. CDR1 and CDR2 from the germline V gene are LNHDA and SQIVND (reference sequence). The CDR3 length is 16 residues. The CDR3 nucleotides are TGTGCCAGTAGAGCCTCTAACAGGGGGCGGGCAGATACGCAGTATTTT. Amino acids: CASRASNRGRADTQYF.

V gene TRBV19 combines with J gene TRBJ2-1; tentatively, D is TRBD1 (6 bases). The germline CDR1 and CDR2 sequences are LNHDA and SQIVND (reference sequence). CDR3 length: 14 amino acids. Trimming removed 1 base from V and 8 bases from J, with 12 bases in between. The chain's CDR3 is CASSIGWGRYEQFF. CDR3 nucleotides: TGTGCCAGTAGTATAGGATGGGGGCGTTATGAGCAGTTCTTC.

The CDR3 region is CASSTGQGSSGANVLTF. The CDR3 DNA is TGTGCCAGCAGTACCGGACAGGGGAGCTCTGGGGCCAACGTCCTGACTTTC. The chain has TRBV2 and TRBJ2-6; TRBD1 aligns across 9 bases. CDR1 is SNHLY, CDR2 FYNNEI, per germline. V was clipped by 5 bases and J by 0 bases; unmatched bases: 5. This CDR3 is built from 17 residues.

The CDR3 spells CASSQEGGPSTDTQYF. In nucleotides, the CDR3 is TGCGCCAGCAGCCAAGAGGGGGGGCCTAGCACAGATACGCAGTATTTT. The chain combines TRBV4-1 with TRBJ2-3; maybe TRBD2 (7 bases). V lost 0 bases and J lost 0, with 10 bases in between. Germline values: CDR1 MGHRA, CDR2 YSYEKL. The CDR3 sequence is 16 residues long.

This chain links TRBV6-5 with TRBJ2-5; 7 positions agree with TRBD1. The CDR3 length is 14 residues. Unmatched junction bases numbered 6, after V lost 7 bases and J lost 1 base. Germline-derived CDR1 and CDR2 are MNHEY and SVGAGI. DNA for the CDR3: TGTGCCAGCACCTCCGGGACAGCCCAAGAGACCCAGTACTTC. Translated: CASTSGTAQETQYF.

CDR3 region: CASSPGQAGSGNTIYF. In nucleotides, the CDR3 is TGTGCCAGCAGCCCCGGACAGGCTGGCTCTGGAAACACCATATATTTT. V usage is TRBV7-8 and J usage is TRBJ1-3; 7 nucleotides agree with TRBD1. V dropped 5 bases and J dropped 0; count of bases not matched to a gene: 7. Germline loops: CDR1 SGHVS, CDR2 FQNEAQ. The length of the CDR3 is 16 residues. Using reference TRBV7-8 and TRBJ1-3 for the parts outside the CDR3, the full variable domain is GAGVSQSPRYKVAKRGQDVALRCDPISGHVSLFWYQQALGQGPEFLTYFQNEAQLDKSGLPSDRFFAERPEGSVSTLKIQRTQQEDSAVYLCASSPGQAGSGNTIYFGEGSWLTVV.

The rearrangement uses TRBV24-1 and TRBJ1-5; D might be TRBD1 (5 bases). V was cut by 9 bases and J by 1 base, with 12 bases left in between. The CDR3 is made up of 14 amino acids. CDR1 is KGHDR and CDR2 is SFDVKD in the germline V gene. The CDR3 here is CATRGGGSNQPQHF. CDR3 in DNA: TGTGCCACCCGAGGCGGGGGGAGCAATCAGCCCCAGCATTTT.

The chain uses TRBV11-3 and TRBJ2-2; D possibly corresponds to TRBD2 (6 bases). The CDR3 totals 16 residues. V lost 5 bases to trimming and J lost 0 bases, with 13 bases between them. The germline V gene has CDR1 SGHNT and CDR2 YENEEA. The CDR3 region has the DNA TGTGCCAGCAGCCCCGGCGGACTAACGAACACCGGGGAGCTGTTTTTT. Translation gives CASSPGGLTNTGELFF. Using reference TRBV11-3 and TRBJ2-2 for the parts outside the CDR3, the full variable domain is EAGVVQSPRYKIIEKKQPVAFWCNPISGHNTLYWYLQNLGQGPELLIRYENEEAVDDSQLPKDRFSAERLKGVDSTLKIQPAELGDSAVYLCASSPGGLTNTGELFFGEGSRLTVL.

This sequence joins TRBV5-4 and TRBJ1-2; D is unclear. V lost 1 base and J 6 bases, leaving 16 bases between the germline ends. In germline, CDR1 is SGHNT, CDR2 YYREEE (reference sequence). The CDR3 has 15 amino acids. CDR3 nucleotide sequence: TGTGCCAGCAGCTTGTCCCGGGTAGGGAGTGATGGCTACACCTTC. This translates into CASSLSRVGSDGYTF.

V gene TRBV5-4 combines with J gene TRBJ2-1; 9 bases map to TRBD2. Germline values: CDR1 SGHNT, CDR2 YYREEE (reference sequence). The CDR3 is made up of 15 amino acids. Trimming cost V 4 bases and J 8 bases; bases outside gene matches: 10. As DNA, the CDR3 is TGTGCCAGCAGCCGACCCGGCGGGAGGGCCCATGAGCAGTTCTTC. It is translated as CASSRPGGRAHEQFF. Variable domain in full (rest from reference TRBV5-4 and TRBJ2-1): ETGVTQSPTHLIKTRGQQVTLRCSSQSGHNTVSWYQQALGQGPQFIFQYYREEENGRGNFPPRFSGLQFPNYSSELNVNALELDDSALYLCASSRPGGRAHEQFFGPGTRLTVL.

The V gene is TRBV21-1, the J gene TRBJ1-2; the table assigns TRBD1, which was not confirmed against the DNA. TRBV21-1 is flagged as a pseudogene. CDR3 length equals 13 residues. The CDR3: CASSKEGVGGYTF. The CDR3 region has the DNA TGTGCCAGCAGCAAAGAAGGGGTAGGCGGCTACACCTTC.

The CDR3 DNA reads TGTGCCAGCTACAGGGGCCGGACTGAAGCTTTCTTT. This sequence encodes CASYRGRTEAFF. The rearrangement links TRBV3-1 (or the pseudogene TRBV3-2) to TRBJ1-1; 7 positions match TRBD1. V was clipped by 8 bases and J by 5 bases; unmatched bases: 5. The CDR3 is 12 amino acids. Germline CDR1 and CDR2: LGHDT and YNNKEL (reference sequence).

The chain employs TRBV29-1 and TRBJ1-1, with D hard to call. The CDR3 runs to 13 residues. V lost 3 bases and J 0 bases, leaving 8 bases between the germline ends. Germline assignment: CDR1 SQVTM and CDR2 ANQGSEA. DNA for the CDR3: TGCAGCGTTGAGTCGGGGTTGAACACTGAAGCTTTCTTT. It encodes CSVESGLNTEAFF.

This chain joins TRBV28 and TRBJ1-5; 8 bases are shared with TRBD1. In germline, CDR1 is MDHEN, CDR2 SYDVKM. This CDR3 is built from 14 residues. V gave up 5 bases and J gave up 6 bases; unmatched junction bases: 6. The CDR3, as DNA: TGTGCCAGCAGTGACAGGGGTGGCAGTCAGCCCCAGCATTTT. Amino acids: CASSDRGGSQPQHF.

This clone was recorded once. The chain joins TRBV4-2 to TRBJ2-5; D possibly corresponds to TRBD2 (6 bases). Germline V gives CDR1 LGHNA, CDR2 YNFKEQ. The CDR3 runs 15 residues. The V end lost 1 base, the J end lost 2 bases, and 11 bases lay between the germline ends. The CDR3 sequence is CASSQVQGTQETQYF. As DNA, the CDR3 is TGTGCCAGCAGCCAAGTGCAAGGGACTCAAGAGACCCAGTACTTC.

This clone was detected a few times. J is TRBJ1-4 and V is TRBV9; no firm D call. V was shortened by 2 bases and J by 7 bases, with 9 bases between the two germline ends. The CDR3 sequence is 13 residues long. The V gene's germline CDR1 is SGDLS and CDR2 YYNGEE. The CDR3 protein is CASSVAPSEKLFF. In DNA, the CDR3 is TGTGCCAGCAGCGTGGCCCCTAGTGAAAAACTGTTTTTT.

The chain employs TRBV5-4 and TRBJ1-2, with D tentatively TRBD1 (5 bases). The CDR3 runs 14 residues. V was clipped by 0 bases and J by 5 bases, with 11 bases between them. The V gene's germline CDR1 is SGHNT and CDR2 YYREEE (reference sequence). CDR3 residues: CASSLGGAFYGYTF. For the CDR3, the DNA is TGTGCCAGCAGCTTGGGTGGGGCGTTTTATGGCTACACCTTC.

This chain uses TRBV11-2 with TRBJ2-1; 7 positions agree with TRBD2. The CDR3 is 16 residues long. Germline CDR1 SGHAT, CDR2 FQNNGV. The V segment lost 0 bases and the J segment 7 bases; nucleotides outside the gene matches: 9. The CDR3 nucleotides are TGTGCCAGCAGCTTAGATCTTGGCCTAGCGGCTAATGAGCAGTTCTTC. The encoded protein is CASSLDLGLAANEQFF.

V and J are TRBV19 and TRBJ1-2, with 8 bases that match TRBD1. Per the germline V gene, CDR1 is LNHDA and CDR2 is SQIVND (reference sequence). V shed 6 bases and J 8 bases; nucleotides not matched to a gene: 8. This CDR3 has 13 amino acids. The CDR3 here is CASRGQDAFGYTF. CDR3 bases: TGTGCCAGTAGGGGACAGGACGCCTTCGGCTACACCTTC.

This clone was seen just once. The chain links TRBV19 to TRBJ2-5; TRBD1 is a possible D gene (6 bases). The CDR3 covers 14 residues. V lost 3 bases to trimming and J lost 5 bases, with 13 bases between them. Per the germline V gene, CDR1 is LNHDA and CDR2 is SQIVND (reference sequence). The CDR3 bases are TGTGCCAGTAGTATTCAGGGGAACGAGGAGACCCAGTACTTC. Protein sequence: CASSIQGNEETQYF.

The chain links TRBV7-2 to TRBJ1-2, with D maybe TRBD1 (5 bases). The CDR3 has 11 residues. V lost 7 bases to trimming and J lost 4 bases, with 7 bases between them. CDR1 and CDR2 from the germline V gene are SGHTA and FQGNSA. The CDR3 coding sequence is TGTGCCAGCACCGACAGCTATGGCTACACCTTC. Amino acid sequence: CASTDSYGYTF.

The CDR3 sequence: CASSQSPSGTLYEQYF. The CDR3 bases are TGTGCCAGCAGCCAATCCCCTAGCGGGACCCTCTACGAGCAGTACTTC. V and J are TRBV14 and TRBJ2-7; 9 nucleotides align to TRBD2. The CDR3 has 16 residues. V trimming: 2 bases; J trimming: 3 bases; junction bases outside the gene matches: 8. The V gene's germline CDR1 is SGHDN and CDR2 FVKESK. Looking up the rest from reference TRBV14 and TRBJ2-7 gives the full variable domain: EAGVTQFPSHSVIEKGQTVTLRCDPISGHDNLYWYRRVMGKEIKFLLHFVKESKQDESGMPNNRFLAERTGGTYSTLKVQPAELEDSGVYFCASSQSPSGTLYEQYFGPGTRLTVT.

The genes are TRBV3-1 (or the pseudogene TRBV3-2) and TRBJ2-1; the match to TRBD2 covers 9 bases. The J segment lost 9 bases and the V segment lost 1 base, leaving 4 bases of the junction unmatched. The CDR3 contains 14 residues. Germline CDR1 and CDR2: LGHDT and YNNKEL (reference sequence). The CDR3 loop is CASSQVLLAGEQFF. CDR3 in DNA: TGTGCCAGCAGCCAAGTACTACTAGCGGGTGAGCAGTTCTTC.

The rearrangement links TRBV15 to TRBJ2-3; a possible D gene is TRBD1 (5 bases). This CDR3 is built from 14 residues. Per the germline V gene, CDR1 is LNHNV and CDR2 is YYDKDF (reference sequence). Trimming took 5 bases from V and 4 from J, leaving 13 bases between them. The CDR3 DNA reads TGTGCCACCAGCCAGGGTGGAATCGCAGATACGCAGTATTTT. It codes for CATSQGGIADTQYF.

The CDR3: CASSHLADSRRHLGNTIYF. CDR3 in DNA: TGTGCCAGCAGCCACCTCGCGGACAGTCGTCGGCATCTTGGAAACACCATATATTTT. V gene TRBV3-1 (or the pseudogene TRBV3-2) combines with J gene TRBJ1-3, with D possibly matching TRBD1 (6 bases). V lost 3 bases, J lost 3 bases, and 24 bases lay in between. The CDR3 runs to 19 residues. In germline, CDR1 is LGHDT, CDR2 YNNKEL (reference sequence).

The chain employs TRBV11-2 and TRBJ2-5; 7 positions agree with TRBD2. The germline V gene has CDR1 SGHAT and CDR2 FQNNGV. Losses at the gene ends were 0 bases for V and 4 bases for J; bases not matched to a gene: 5. CDR3 length: 15 residues. The CDR3 sequence is CASSLDLGGGETQYF. CDR3 bases: TGTGCCAGCAGCTTAGATTTGGGCGGGGGAGAGACCCAGTACTTC.

V gene TRBV19 combines with J gene TRBJ2-1, with 8 bases matching TRBD1. Germline lookup yields CDR1 LNHDA and CDR2 SQIVND (reference sequence). This CDR3 is 17 amino acids long. The trim removed 7 bases at V and 7 bases at J, leaving 18 bases unmatched. This chain's CDR3 is CASTPGQGAILGNEQFF. CDR3 bases: TGTGCCAGTACCCCCGGGCAGGGGGCTATCCTGGGGAATGAGCAGTTCTTC.

The chain links TRBV19 to TRBJ2-7; D possibly corresponds to TRBD2 (6 bases). Per germline, CDR1 LNHDA and CDR2 SQIVND (reference sequence). The CDR3 loop spans 15 amino acids. V lost 1 base and J lost 6, with 16 bases in between. This CDR3 reads CASSIGHTGSAEQYF. CDR3 DNA: TGTGCCAGTAGTATAGGACATACCGGGAGCGCCGAGCAGTACTTC.